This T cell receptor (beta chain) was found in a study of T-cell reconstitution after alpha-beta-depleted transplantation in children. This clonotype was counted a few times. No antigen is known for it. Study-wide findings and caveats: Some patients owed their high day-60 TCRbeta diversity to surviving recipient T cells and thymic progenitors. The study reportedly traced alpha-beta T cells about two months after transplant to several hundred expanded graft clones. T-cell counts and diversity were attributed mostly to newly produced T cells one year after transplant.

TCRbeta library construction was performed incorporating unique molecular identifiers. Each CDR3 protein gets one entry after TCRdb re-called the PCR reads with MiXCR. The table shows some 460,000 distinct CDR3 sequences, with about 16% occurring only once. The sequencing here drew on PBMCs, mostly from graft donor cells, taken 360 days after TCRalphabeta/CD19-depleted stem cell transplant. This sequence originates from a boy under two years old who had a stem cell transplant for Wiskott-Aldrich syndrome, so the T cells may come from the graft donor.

CDR3 bases: TGTGCCAGCAGCAATCCCCCCTACGAGCAGTACTTC. Amino acid sequence: CASSNPPYEQYF. The chain links TRBV6-2 or TRBV6-3 to TRBJ2-7; D unclear. Trimming stripped 6 bases from V and 2 bases from J, with 8 bases between. This CDR3 has 12 amino acids. Germline lookup yields CDR1 MNHEY and CDR2 SVGEGT.